The 19 T cell receptor beta chains in this list originate from one sample, sequenced in a study of blood T cell repertoires in COVID-19. Clones were read by immunoSEQ multiplex PCR, and TCRdb kept only the in-frame ones, dropping some. Seen here are some 120,000 clones, more than 80% observed once, and the top ten hold about 10%. What was sequenced was peripheral blood. The source of these receptors is a human donor in a cohort sampled during active COVID-19.

This chain links TRBV29-1 with TRBJ2-1, with D perhaps matching TRBD1 (6 bases). The V gene's germline CDR1 is SQVTM and CDR2 ANQGSEA. Between the trimmed V and J ends, which lost 6 bases and 0 bases, there was a span of 15 bases. CDR3 length: 15 amino acids. Written as DNA, the CDR3 is TGCAGCGTGGGTAGGGGGTGGGGCTCCTACAATGAGCAGTTCTTC. Translated: CSVGRGWGSYNEQFF.

Only one count was recorded for this clone. In nucleotides, the CDR3 is TGCAGCGTTGACGTATCCTACGAGCAGTACTTC. Protein: CSVDVSYEQYF. The V gene is TRBV29-1, the J gene TRBJ2-7, with D hard to call. CDR1 is SQVTM, CDR2 ANQGSEA, per germline. V dropped 3 bases and J dropped 1 base, with 4 bases sitting between them. The CDR3 extends over 11 amino acids.

The chain uses TRBV14 and TRBJ1-2; no clear D. Germline V gene sequence: CDR1 SGHDN, CDR2 FVKESK. This CDR3 has 13 amino acids. The germline V and J ends were trimmed by 0 bases and 6 bases, with 8 bases remaining between them. The CDR3 loop is CASSQDRHNGYTF. CDR3 DNA: TGTGCCAGCAGCCAAGATCGACATAATGGCTACACCTTC.

CDR3 in DNA: TGTGCCAGCAGTTATAAGATATCCGGCAGGCCATACAATGAGCAGTTCTTC. Encoded protein: CASSYKISGRPYNEQFF. The chain uses TRBV6-2 or TRBV6-3 and TRBJ2-1; D ambiguous. The CDR3 length is 17 residues. CDR1 and CDR2 (germline): MNHEY, SVGEGT. Trimming removed 3 bases from V and 4 bases from J, with 19 bases in between.

This chain links TRBV9 with TRBJ2-7, with TRBD2 identical over 8 bases. This CDR3 region has 16 residues. J lost 1 base, V lost 0 bases, and 6 bases had no gene match. In germline, CDR1 is SGDLS, CDR2 YYNGEE. The DNA of the CDR3 is TGTGCCAGCAGCGTAGATGCGGGAGGTGGGTCCTACGAGCAGTACTTC. It is translated as CASSVDAGGGSYEQYF.

The chain employs TRBV7-9 and TRBJ1-1, with D tentatively TRBD1 (6 bases). V was trimmed by 2 bases and J by 3 bases, leaving 10 bases between them. CDR3 length equals 14 residues. The germline CDR1 and CDR2 sequences are SEHNR and FQNEAQ (reference sequence). DNA for the CDR3: TGTGCCAGCAGCTTAATGGGGGCTGACACTGAAGCTTTCTTT. Translation gives CASSLMGADTEAFF. Variable domain in full (rest from reference TRBV7-9 and TRBJ1-1): DTGVSQNPRHKITKRGQNVTFRCDPISEHNRLYWYRQTLGQGPEFLTYFQNEAQLEKSRLLSDRFSAERPKGSFSTLEIQRTEQGDSAMYLCASSLMGADTEAFFGQGTRLTVV.

Only a few counts were recorded for this clone. V is TRBV19 and J is TRBJ1-1, with no clear D. The CDR3 sequence is 13 residues long. The V gene's germline CDR1 is LNHDA and CDR2 SQIVND (reference sequence). Trimming pared 9 bases from V and 3 bases from J, leaving 14 bases between. The CDR3 nucleotides read TGTGCCAGCAAGCGGCTCGGCGACACTGAAGCTTTCTTT. Protein: CASKRLGDTEAFF.

The V gene is TRBV25-1, the J gene TRBJ1-4; 8 nucleotides line up with TRBD1. The CDR3 covers 15 residues. The V gene's germline CDR1 is MGHDK and CDR2 SYGVNS. The ends lost 2 bases at V and 5 bases at J; junction bases unmatched: 4. As DNA, the CDR3 is TGTGCCAGCAGTGAAATGGACAGGGTCAATGAAAAACTGTTTTTT. This codes for CASSEMDRVNEKLFF.

The chain combines TRBV6-5 with TRBJ1-6; 9 nucleotides align to TRBD1. Germline lookup yields CDR1 MNHEY and CDR2 SVGAGI. The CDR3 spans 15 residues. With V trimmed by 2 bases and J by 6 bases, 2 bases remained unmatched. CDR3 sequence (DNA): TGTGCCAGCAGTTACAGGGACAGGGTTAATTCACCCCTCCACTTT. Protein: CASSYRDRVNSPLHF.

This chain joins TRBV6-2 or TRBV6-3 and TRBJ2-1, with 8 nucleotides matching TRBD2. From germline, CDR1 is MNHEY and CDR2 SVGEGT. The CDR3 spans 15 residues. With V trimmed by 6 bases and J by 6 bases, 10 bases remained unmatched. The CDR3 protein is CASSQRELWANEQFF. In nucleotides, the CDR3 is TGTGCCAGCAGCCAGCGGGAGTTGTGGGCCAATGAGCAGTTCTTC.

The sample holds a few counts of this clone. The chain has TRBV6-5 and TRBJ2-6; D may be TRBD1 (5 bases). CDR3 length equals 16 residues. V was pared by 0 bases and J by 0 bases, with 6 bases between. The V gene's germline CDR1 is MNHEY and CDR2 SVGAGI. CDR3 sequence: CASSYSGASGANVLTF. DNA for the CDR3: TGTGCCAGCAGTTACTCAGGGGCCTCTGGGGCCAACGTCCTGACTTTC.

This rearrangement joins TRBV7-9 to TRBJ1-1, with a weak D call TRBD1 (5 bases). This CDR3 is built from 15 residues. In germline, CDR1 is SEHNR, CDR2 FQNEAQ (reference sequence). Trimming stripped 1 base from V and 4 bases from J, with 13 bases between. The CDR3 spells CASSLVSGVGTEAFF. The CDR3 region has the DNA TGTGCCAGCAGCTTAGTATCGGGGGTTGGCACTGAAGCTTTCTTT.

This clone came up a few times. CDR3 in amino acids: CASSLTSGSMFRYEQYF. The CDR3 nucleotides are TGTGCCAGCAGCTTGACTAGCGGGAGCATGTTTCGCTACGAGCAGTACTTC. The chain recombines TRBV7-9 with TRBJ2-7, with 12 positions matching TRBD2. This CDR3 comprises 17 residues. J lost 3 bases, V lost 3 bases, and 9 bases had no gene match. The germline V gene encodes CDR1 SEHNR and CDR2 FQNEAQ (reference sequence).

The rearrangement links TRBV5-1 to TRBJ2-7, with 8 bases identical to TRBD1. The trim removed 5 bases at V and 0 bases at J, leaving 7 bases unmatched. The CDR3 extends over 15 amino acids. Germline loops: CDR1 SGHRS, CDR2 YFSETQ. The DNA of the CDR3 is TGCGCCAGCAGGGACGGGACAGGCAGCTCCTACGAGCAGTACTTC. Its protein is CASRDGTGSSYEQYF. Looking up the rest from reference TRBV5-1 and TRBJ2-7 gives the full variable domain: KAGVTQTPRYLIKTRGQQVTLSCSPISGHRSVSWYQQTPGQGLQFLFEYFSETQRNKGNFPGRFSGRQFSNSRSEMNVSTLELGDSALYLCASRDGTGSSYEQYFGPGTRLTVT.

The CDR3 loop is CASSQDLAAGHTGELFF. The CDR3 nucleotides read TGCGCCAGCAGCCAAGATTTAGCGGCCGGTCACACCGGGGAGCTGTTTTTT. The rearrangement links TRBV4-1 to TRBJ2-2, with D perhaps matching TRBD2 (6 bases). Germline V lookup: CDR1 MGHRA, CDR2 YSYEKL. The CDR3 covers 17 residues. V was trimmed by 0 bases and J by 3 bases, leaving 14 bases between them.

The chain has TRBV7-6 and TRBJ2-3; perhaps TRBD2 as D (5 bases). This CDR3 is built from 17 residues. Trimming pared 2 bases from V and 4 bases from J, leaving 19 bases between. The germline V gene encodes CDR1 SGHVS and CDR2 FNYEAQ. The CDR3 DNA sequence: TGTGCCAGCAGCTTACCCGGGAACAACCGGCCGGCAGATACGCAGTATTTT. Its translation is CASSLPGNNRPADTQYF.

The chain links TRBV2 to TRBJ2-7; 9 bases agree with TRBD1. The junction had 4 bases not matched to a gene; V was cut back by 0 bases and J by 1 base. The CDR3 has 16 residues. The V gene's germline CDR1 is SNHLY and CDR2 FYNNEI. The CDR3 bases are TGTGCCAGCAGTGAAGCCCCCGGGACAGGGTCCTACGAGCAGTACTTC. Encoded protein: CASSEAPGTGSYEQYF.

V and J are TRBV6-5 and TRBJ2-7, with 7 bases identical to TRBD1. This CDR3 spans 15 amino acids. CDR1 is MNHEY, CDR2 SVGAGI, per germline. Germline trimming cut 8 bases from V and 2 bases from J; bases unmatched to any gene: 12. Written as DNA, the CDR3 is TGTGCCAGCGAGAGATTTCGGGACAGTCCCTACGAGCAGTACTTC. Translating it yields CASERFRDSPYEQYF.

This clone was seen only once. DNA for the CDR3: TGTGCCAGCTTAGGACAGGGTTCGAACACTGAAGCTTTCTTT. It codes for CASLGQGSNTEAFF. The V call is TRBV18, the J call TRBJ1-1; 8 bases map to TRBD1. V shed 7 bases and J 1 base; nucleotides not matched to a gene: 5. The germline V gene has CDR1 KGHSH and CDR2 LQKENI. The length of the CDR3 is 14 residues. The whole variable domain, remainder taken from reference TRBV18 and TRBJ1-1, is NAGVMQNPRHLVRRRGQEARLRCSPMKGHSHVYWYRQLPEEGLKFMVYLQKENIIDESGMPKERFSAEFPKEGPSILRIQQVVRGDSAAYFCASLGQGSNTEAFFGQGTRLTVV.